This TCR beta chain was recovered during a study of blood T cell repertoires in COVID-19. The method was immunoSEQ multiplex PCR; TCRdb's version includes in-frame clones alone and lacks a portion of them. The profile shows 100,000 to 150,000 clones, 75% to 90% of them singletons. CDR3 length: 13 amino acids. V was pared by 6 bases and J by 5 bases, with 13 bases between. The receptor was derived from a woman aged 80 or older with COVID-19, enrolled during active disease. The sequenced sample consisted of peripheral blood. The chain employs TRBV12-3 or TRBV12-4 and TRBJ2-5; D may be TRBD1 (5 bases). CDR3 nucleotides: TGTGCCAGCAGCAGGGAAGTCCGGGAGACCCAGTACTTC. Residues: CASSREVRETQYF.